Sequencing of this T cell receptor (beta chain) was carried out in a study of T-cell reconstitution after alpha-beta-depleted transplantation in children (dated by TCRdb to the mid-2010s). Notes on the research overall: T-cell immune reconstitution after TCRalphabeta/CD19-depleted allogeneic hematopoietic cell transplantation in children was quantitatively tracked in the study by means of TCR repertoire profiling. Study-level results and caveats: In some patients, the high TCRbeta diversity seen at day 60 was put down to recipient T cells and intrathymic progenitors that had survived conditioning. The apparently early alphabetaT-cell count recovery about two months after transplant was reportedly dependent on only several hundred rapidly expanded clones derived from non-depleted graft cells. Over subsequent months, a decline in hyperexpanded clone frequencies was noted, and after one year, T-cell counts and TCRbeta diversity were mostly ascribed to newly produced T cells.

Library preparation used PCR. Instrument on record: Illumina HiSeq 2500. To normalize quantification of the TCRbeta repertoire, the TCR libraries were built with molecular barcoding that relied on unique molecular identifiers. TCRdb's own reprocessing of the public reads used fastp at Q25 and MiXCR and kept productive beta chains. Here each entry gathers all rows of one CDR3 protein and keeps the most common genes and DNA. The sample table holds hundreds of thousands of distinct CDR3 sequences, of which around a sixth were seen once. The ten largest clonotypes hold around 44% of the sample. From the germline V gene, CDR1 is SGHRS and CDR2 is YFSETQ. The CDR3 runs 15 amino acids, cysteine and phenylalanine included. Kept here is only the CDR3 DNA, which spans 45 bases and is read in frame from base 1. The germline V and J ends show losses of 2 bases and 3 bases respectively, and no gene match explains 5 bases of the junction.

In the paper's terms, the treatment or condition label means: allogeneic hematopoietic cell transplantation with graft depleted of TCRalphabeta T cells and CD19 B cells. The transplant recipients were children given TCRalphabeta/CD19-depleted allogeneic hematopoietic cell grafts. Remarks on this clonotype: No cognate antigen has been identified for it. No clone much larger than this one lies a single base away; base qualities are absent.

This TCR was sampled from a male patient aged 2 to 9 who had a stem cell transplant for acute lymphoblastic leukemia, so the T cells may come from the graft donor. Sequenced here: PBMCs, mostly from graft donor cells, sampled 360 days after TCRalphabeta/CD19-depleted stem cell transplant. The chain is encoded by TRBV5-1 joined to TRBJ2-1; TRBD2 matches 7 bases in the middle. CDR3 loop: CASSLYSGDYNEQFF. The DNA is TGCGCCAGCAGCTTATACAGCGGGGACTACAATGAGCAGTTCTTC.